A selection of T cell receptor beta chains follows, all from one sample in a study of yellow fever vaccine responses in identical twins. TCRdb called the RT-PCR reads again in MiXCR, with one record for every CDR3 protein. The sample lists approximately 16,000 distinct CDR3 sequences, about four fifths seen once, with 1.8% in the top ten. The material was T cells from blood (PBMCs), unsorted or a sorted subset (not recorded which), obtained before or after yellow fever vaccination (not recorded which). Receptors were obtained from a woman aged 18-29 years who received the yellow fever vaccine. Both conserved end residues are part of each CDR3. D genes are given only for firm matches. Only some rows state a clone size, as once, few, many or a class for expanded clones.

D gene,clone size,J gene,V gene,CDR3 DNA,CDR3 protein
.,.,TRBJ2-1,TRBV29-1,TGCAGCGTTACCCGGCCGGGAGAGGGCTCCTACAATGAGCAGTTCTTC,CSVTRPGEGSYNEQFF
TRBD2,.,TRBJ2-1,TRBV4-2,TGTGCCAGCAGCCAAGGACTAGCGGGAGGCTGGGGCCCCAATGAGCAGTTCTTC,CASSQGLAGGWGPNEQFF
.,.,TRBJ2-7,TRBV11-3,TGTGCCAGCAGCCCCCATATTGCCTACGAGCAGTACTTC,CASSPHIAYEQYF
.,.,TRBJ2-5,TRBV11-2,TGTGCCAGCAGCTTTATTGGGACTCCGACCCAGTACTTC,CASSFIGTPTQYF
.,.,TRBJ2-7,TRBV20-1,TGCAGTGCTAGAGTACCCGGACAGCCCGAGCAGTACTTC,CSARVPGQPEQYF
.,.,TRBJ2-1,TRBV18,TGTGCCAGCTCACCATCGGACTCTCCTGGGACCAATGAGCAGTTCTTC,CASSPSDSPGTNEQFF
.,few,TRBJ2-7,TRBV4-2,TGTGCCAGCGGGAAGGCCTACGAGCAGTACTTC,CASGKAYEQYF
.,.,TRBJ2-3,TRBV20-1,TGCAGTGCTATTAGCGTGTTAGGGACAGATACGCAGTATTTT,CSAISVLGTDTQYF
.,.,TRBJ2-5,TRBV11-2,TGTGCCAGCAGCTTATCATTGGGGGAGACCCAGTACTTC,CASSLSLGETQYF
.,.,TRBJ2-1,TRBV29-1,TGCAGCGTTGAAGGGGGGTATGAGGATTGGAATGAGCAGTTCTTC,CSVEGGYEDWNEQFF
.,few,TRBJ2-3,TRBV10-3,TGTGCCATCAGGACTAGCGAGGGGGCGGATACGCAGTATTTT,CAIRTSEGADTQYF
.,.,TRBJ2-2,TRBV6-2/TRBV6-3,TGTGCCAGCAGTCGGGGACGGGATTACACCGGGGAGCTGTTTTTT,CASSRGRDYTGELFF
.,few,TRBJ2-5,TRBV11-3,TGTGCCAGCAGCGTTTTCCAAGAGACCCAGTACTTC,CASSVFQETQYF
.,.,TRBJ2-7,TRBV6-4,TGTGCCAGCAGTGACTCGGGATCTCCGGCCCCCTACGAGCAGTACTTC,CASSDSGSPAPYEQYF
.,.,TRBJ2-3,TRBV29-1,TGCAGCGTTGAAGCTAGCACAGATACGCAGTATTTT,CSVEASTDTQYF
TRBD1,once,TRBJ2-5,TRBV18,TGTGCCAGCTCATCGACAGGGATCCAAGAGACCCAGTACTTC,CASSSTGIQETQYF
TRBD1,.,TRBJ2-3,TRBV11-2,TGTGCCAGCAGCCCCCAGACAGGGGGCACAGATACGCAGTATTTT,CASSPQTGGTDTQYF
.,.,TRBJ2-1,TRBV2,TGTGCCAGCACCTCTAACAATGAGCAGTTCTTC,CASTSNNEQFF
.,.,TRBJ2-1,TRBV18,TGTGCCAGCTCACCCGAACCTGAGGTAGGGCGGGATGAGCAGTTCTTC,CASSPEPEVGRDEQFF
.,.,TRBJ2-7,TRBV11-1,TGTGCCAGCAGCCCCAGATTACGGGACACCCCCTACGAGCAGTACTTC,CASSPRLRDTPYEQYF
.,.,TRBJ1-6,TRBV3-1,TGTGCCAGCAGCCAGCAGGGGAGGGATTCACCCCTCCACTTT,CASSQQGRDSPLHF
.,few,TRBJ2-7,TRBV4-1,TGCGCCAGCAGCCAAGTTTTGGCGAGCTCCTACGAGCAGTACTTC,CASSQVLASSYEQYF
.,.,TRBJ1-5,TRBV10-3,TGTGCCATCAGTGAGTCCGGGGGGCGGCCCCAGCATTTT,CAISESGGRPQHF
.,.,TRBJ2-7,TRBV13,TGTGCCAGCAGAGGGAGCTCCTACGAGCAGTACTTC,CASRGSSYEQYF
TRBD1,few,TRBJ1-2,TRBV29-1,TGCAGCGTAAGGGACAGCGTATATGGCTACACCTTC,CSVRDSVYGYTF
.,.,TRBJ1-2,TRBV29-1,TGCAGCGTTGACCGTACCCTCGGTGGCTACACCTTC,CSVDRTLGGYTF
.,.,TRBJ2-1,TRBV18,TGTGCCAGCTCACAGACTACTGGCTCCTACAATGAGCAGTTCTTC,CASSQTTGSYNEQFF
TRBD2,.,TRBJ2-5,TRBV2,TGTGCCAGCACCCACGGGGGGGCCTCGGAAGAGACCCAGTACTTC,CASTHGGASEETQYF
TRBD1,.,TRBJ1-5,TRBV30,TGTGCCTGGAGTGCCCGGGACAGGAATCAGCCCCAGCATTTT,CAWSARDRNQPQHF
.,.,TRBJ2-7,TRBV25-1,TGTGCCAGCAGTGAGAACAGGGTCGAGCAGTACTTC,CASSENRVEQYF
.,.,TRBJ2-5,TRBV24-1,TGTGCCACCAGTGATTTGGGCCAAGAGACCCAGTACTTC,CATSDLGQETQYF
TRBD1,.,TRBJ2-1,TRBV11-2,TGTGCCAGCAGCTTAGTTGTGGGACAGAAGTACAATGAGCAGTTCTTC,CASSLVVGQKYNEQFF
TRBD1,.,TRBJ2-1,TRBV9,TGTGCCAGCAGCCCTTCCGGACAGGTGGGGGCGGTTGAGCAGTTCTTC,CASSPSGQVGAVEQFF
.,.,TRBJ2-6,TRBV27,TGTGCCAGCAGACATCTCTCTGGGGCCAACGTCCTGACTTTC,CASRHLSGANVLTF
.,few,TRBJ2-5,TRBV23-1,TGCGCCAGCAGTCACGCACGGCCGGAAGAGACCCAGTACTTC,CASSHARPEETQYF
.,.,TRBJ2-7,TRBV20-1,TGCAGTGCTAGTAGGGACACTGTGGGGGAGCAGTACTTC,CSASRDTVGEQYF
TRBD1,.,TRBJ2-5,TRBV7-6,TGTGCCAGCAGCTCACCGGACAGGGTAGAGACCCAGTACTTC,CASSSPDRVETQYF
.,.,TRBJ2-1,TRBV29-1,TGCAGCGTTGAAGATCGTATCGGCGGGACTTTAAGCTCCTACAATGAGCAGTTCTTC,CSVEDRIGGTLSSYNEQFF
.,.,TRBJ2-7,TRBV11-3,TGTGCCAGCAGCTTAGGGGACAACGCCTACGAGCAGTACTTC,CASSLGDNAYEQYF
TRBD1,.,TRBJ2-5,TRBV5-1,TGCGCCAGCAGCTTGGTGGGACAGGGCATCCAAGAGACCCAGTACTTC,CASSLVGQGIQETQYF
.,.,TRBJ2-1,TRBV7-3,TGTGCCAGCAGCCTGGGCTCCTACAATGAGCAGTTCTTC,CASSLGSYNEQFF
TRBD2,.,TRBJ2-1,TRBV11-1,TGTGCCAGCAGCGATACCCAAATAGCGGGCAATGAGCAGTTCTTC,CASSDTQIAGNEQFF
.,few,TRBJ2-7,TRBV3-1,TGTGCCAGCAGCCAAGGGACTTCGAGTTACGAGCAGTACTTC,CASSQGTSSYEQYF
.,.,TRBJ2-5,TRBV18,TGTGCCAGCTCACCAGATTCAGGGTCAAAGACCCAGTACTTC,CASSPDSGSKTQYF
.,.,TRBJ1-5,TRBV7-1,TGTGCCAGCAGTCAGCAGGGGATGGGCAATCAGCCCCAGCATTTT,CASSQQGMGNQPQHF
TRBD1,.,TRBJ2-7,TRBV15,TGTGCCACCAGCAGAGGGGCCGGGACAGGGTCTCACGAGCAGTACTTC,CATSRGAGTGSHEQYF
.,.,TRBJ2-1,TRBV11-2,TGTGCCAGCAGCTTAGTTGGTACATGGGGCAACAATGAGCAGTTCTTC,CASSLVGTWGNNEQFF
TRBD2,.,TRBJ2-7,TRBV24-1,TGTGCCACCAGTGATTCCAACCTGCCGGGGGGCGAGCAGTACTTC,CATSDSNLPGGEQYF
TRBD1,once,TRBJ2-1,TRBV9,TGTGCCAGCAGCGTAAGGGACAGGTATTACAATGAGCAGTTCTTC,CASSVRDRYYNEQFF
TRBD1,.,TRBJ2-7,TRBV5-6,TGTGCCAGCAGCTTTTTGGACAGGGCGACCTACGAGCAGTACTTC,CASSFLDRATYEQYF
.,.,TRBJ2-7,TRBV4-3,TGCGCCAGCAGCCAAGACCGGACTGCTGTCTTGGTCGAGCAGTACTTC,CASSQDRTAVLVEQYF
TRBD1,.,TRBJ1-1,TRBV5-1,TGCGCCAGCAGCTACGGCCAGGGGGCGAATGAAGCTTTCTTT,CASSYGQGANEAFF
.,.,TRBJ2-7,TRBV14,TGTGCCAGCAGCTCCGGGCTGAGCTCCTACGAGCAGTACTTC,CASSSGLSSYEQYF
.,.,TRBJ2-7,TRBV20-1,TGCAGTGTCTTGACGGGAAGCTCCTACGAGCAGTACTTC,CSVLTGSSYEQYF
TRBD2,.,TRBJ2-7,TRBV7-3,TGTGCCAGCAGCTCTTCTGGCGGGGGCGAGCAGTACTTC,CASSSSGGGEQYF
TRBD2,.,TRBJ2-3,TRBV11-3,TGTGCCAGCAGCTCCGGGACTAGCGGGAGCACAGATACGCAGTATTTT,CASSSGTSGSTDTQYF
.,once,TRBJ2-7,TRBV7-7,TGTGCTAGCAGCCGAATGGCCATCTACGAGCAGTACTTC,CASSRMAIYEQYF
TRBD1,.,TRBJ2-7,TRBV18,TGTGCCAGCTCACCACAGGGGGCATACTCCTACGAGCAGTACTTC,CASSPQGAYSYEQYF
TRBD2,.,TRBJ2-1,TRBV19,TGTGCCAGTGGACTAGCGGGAGGGCATAGTGAGCAGTTCTTC,CASGLAGGHSEQFF